This T cell receptor beta chain was recorded in a study of cytomegalovirus exposure and HLA in healthy donors. General study findings and limits: The classifier, whose performance was assessed in both the original and validation cohorts, reportedly diagnosed cytomegalovirus status with high specificity and sensitivity. Rare sequences made up most TCRs, while some public TCRs were found in many donors. Sequence variants that were highly shared formed a cluster that was likely a sequencing artifact.

Primers: 60 Vbeta forward and 13 Jbeta reverse. Using immunoSEQ multiplex PCR, the repertoire was profiled, and TCRdb retains in-frame clones only, with some absent. The data contain about 130,000 clones, 83% of them singletons. Regarding this clone: Its antigen remains unidentified.

Every donor was a healthy person donating bone marrow. V gave up 3 bases and J gave up 1 base, with 12 bases separating them. CDR3 length: 15 amino acids. Germline V gives CDR1 MDHEN, CDR2 SYDVKM. The source material was PBMCs. The receptor was isolated from a woman aged 40 to 55 in good health and CMV-seropositive. The J gene is TRBJ2-5, the V gene TRBV28, with D possibly being TRBD1 (5 bases). CDR3 bases: TGTGCCAGCAGTTTTTCGTGGACAACCCAAGAGACCCAGTACTTC. As protein: CASSFSWTTQETQYF.